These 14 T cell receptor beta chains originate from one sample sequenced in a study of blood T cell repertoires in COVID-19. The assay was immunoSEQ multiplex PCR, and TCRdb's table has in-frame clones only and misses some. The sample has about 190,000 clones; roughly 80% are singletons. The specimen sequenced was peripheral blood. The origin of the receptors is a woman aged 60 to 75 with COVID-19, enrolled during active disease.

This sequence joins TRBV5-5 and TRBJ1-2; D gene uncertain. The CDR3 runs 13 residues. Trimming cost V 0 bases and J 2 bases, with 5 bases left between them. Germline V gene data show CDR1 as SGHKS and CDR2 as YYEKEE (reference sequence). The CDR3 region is CASSLGGNYGYTF. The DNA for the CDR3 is TGTGCCAGCAGCTTGGGCGGGAACTATGGCTACACCTTC.

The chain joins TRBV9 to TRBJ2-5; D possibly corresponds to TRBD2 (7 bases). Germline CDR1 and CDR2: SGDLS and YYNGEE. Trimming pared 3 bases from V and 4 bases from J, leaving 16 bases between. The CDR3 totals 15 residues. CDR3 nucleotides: TGTGCCAGCAGCGACCGAGGGGGGGTGATAGAGACCCAGTACTTC. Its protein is CASSDRGGVIETQYF. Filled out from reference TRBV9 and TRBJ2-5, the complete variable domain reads DSGVTQTPKHLITATGQRVTLRCSPRSGDLSVYWYQQSLDQGLQFLIQYYNGEERAKGNILERFSAQQFPDLHSELNLSSLELGDSALYFCASSDRGGVIETQYFGPGTRLLVL.

CDR3 DNA sequence: TGTGCCAGCAGCCCGGGGGATCAGCCCCAGCATTTT. Its translation is CASSPGDQPQHF. The chain joins TRBV7-9 to TRBJ1-5; tentative D call: TRBD1 (5 bases). Germline lookup yields CDR1 SEHNR and CDR2 FQNEAQ (reference sequence). V lost 5 bases to trimming and J lost 5 bases, with 7 bases between them. The CDR3 sequence is 12 residues long.

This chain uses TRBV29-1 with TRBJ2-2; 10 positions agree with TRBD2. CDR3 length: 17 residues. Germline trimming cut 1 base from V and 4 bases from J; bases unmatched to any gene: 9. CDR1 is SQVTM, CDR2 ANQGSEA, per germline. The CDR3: CSVEGSLAGVGTGELFF. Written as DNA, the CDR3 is TGCAGCGTTGAAGGTAGCCTAGCGGGGGTCGGCACCGGGGAGCTGTTTTTT.

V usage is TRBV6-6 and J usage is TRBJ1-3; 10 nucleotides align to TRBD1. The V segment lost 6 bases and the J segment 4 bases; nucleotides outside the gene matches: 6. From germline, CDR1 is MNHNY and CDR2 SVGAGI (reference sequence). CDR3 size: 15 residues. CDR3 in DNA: TGTGCCAGCAGAAGACAGGGGGCGCAAGGAAACACCATATATTTT. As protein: CASRRQGAQGNTIYF.

CDR3 nucleotides: TGCGCCAGCCTCTACGGGGGATTGGTGACAGATACGCAGTATTTT. Protein sequence: CASLYGGLVTDTQYF. The chain combines TRBV5-1 with TRBJ2-3; tentatively, D is TRBD2 (6 bases). V was shortened by 7 bases and J by 3 bases, with 18 bases between the two germline ends. The germline V gene has CDR1 SGHRS and CDR2 YFSETQ. The CDR3 sequence is 15 residues long.

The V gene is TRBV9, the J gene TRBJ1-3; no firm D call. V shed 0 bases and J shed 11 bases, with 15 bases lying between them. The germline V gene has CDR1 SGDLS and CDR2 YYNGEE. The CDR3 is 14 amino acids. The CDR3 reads CASSVEEGLDSIYF. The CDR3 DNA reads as TGTGCCAGCAGCGTAGAGGAGGGCCTCGACTCCATATATTTT.

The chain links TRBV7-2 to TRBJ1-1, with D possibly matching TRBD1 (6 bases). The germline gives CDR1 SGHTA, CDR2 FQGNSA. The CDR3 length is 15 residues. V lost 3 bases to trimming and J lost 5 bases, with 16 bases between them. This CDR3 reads CASSLGAWGETEAFF. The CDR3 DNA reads TGTGCCAGCAGCTTGGGGGCCTGGGGCGAGACTGAAGCTTTCTTT.

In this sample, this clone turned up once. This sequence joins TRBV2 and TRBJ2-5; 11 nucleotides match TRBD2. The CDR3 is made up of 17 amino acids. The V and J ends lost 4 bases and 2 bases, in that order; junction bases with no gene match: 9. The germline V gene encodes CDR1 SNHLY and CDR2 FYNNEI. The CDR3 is CASSVVLAGVSQETQYF. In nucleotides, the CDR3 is TGTGCCAGCAGTGTGGTACTAGCGGGAGTCAGTCAAGAGACCCAGTACTTC. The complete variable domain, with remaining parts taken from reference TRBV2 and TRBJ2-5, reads EPEVTQTPSHQVTQMGQEVILRCVPISNHLYFYWYRQILGQKVEFLVSFYNNEISEKSEIFDDQFSVERPDGSNFTLKIRSTKLEDSAMYFCASSVVLAGVSQETQYFGPGTRLLVL.

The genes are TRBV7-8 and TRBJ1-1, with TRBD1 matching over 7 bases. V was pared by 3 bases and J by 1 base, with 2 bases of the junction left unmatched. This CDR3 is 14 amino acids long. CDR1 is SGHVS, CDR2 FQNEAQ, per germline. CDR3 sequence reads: CASSLGTANTEAFF. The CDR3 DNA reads TGTGCCAGCAGCTTGGGGACAGCGAACACTGAAGCTTTCTTT. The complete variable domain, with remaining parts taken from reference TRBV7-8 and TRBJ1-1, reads GAGVSQSPRYKVAKRGQDVALRCDPISGHVSLFWYQQALGQGPEFLTYFQNEAQLDKSGLPSDRFFAERPEGSVSTLKIQRTQQEDSAVYLCASSLGTANTEAFFGQGTRLTVV.

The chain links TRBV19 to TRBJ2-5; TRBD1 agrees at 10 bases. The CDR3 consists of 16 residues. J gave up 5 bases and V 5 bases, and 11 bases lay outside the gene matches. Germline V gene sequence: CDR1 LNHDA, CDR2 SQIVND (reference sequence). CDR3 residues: CASSGDRGSFGETQYF. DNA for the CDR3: TGTGCCAGTAGTGGGGACAGGGGCTCCTTTGGCGAGACCCAGTACTTC.

As DNA, the CDR3 is TGTGCCAGCAGCTTGCAGGGTCGATCCTACAATGAGCAGTTCTTC. It yields the protein CASSLQGRSYNEQFF. The chain recombines TRBV5-4 with TRBJ2-1, with D perhaps TRBD1 (5 bases). V lost 1 base, J lost 1 base, and 9 bases lay in between. The V gene's germline CDR1 is SGHNT and CDR2 YYREEE (reference sequence). This CDR3 spans 15 amino acids.

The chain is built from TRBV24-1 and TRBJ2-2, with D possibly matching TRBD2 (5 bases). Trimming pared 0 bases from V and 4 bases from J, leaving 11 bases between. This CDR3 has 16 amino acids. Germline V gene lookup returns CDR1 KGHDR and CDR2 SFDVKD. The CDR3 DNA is TGTGCCACCAGTGATTTGTACGGGGAAATCACCGGGGAGCTGTTTTTT. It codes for CATSDLYGEITGELFF.

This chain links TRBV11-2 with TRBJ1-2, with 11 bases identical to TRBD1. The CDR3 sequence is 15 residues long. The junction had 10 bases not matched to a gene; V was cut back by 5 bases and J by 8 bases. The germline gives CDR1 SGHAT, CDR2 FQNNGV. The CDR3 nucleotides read TGTGCCAGCAGCCCCATCACGGGACAGGGGGGAGGCTACACCTTC. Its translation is CASSPITGQGGGYTF.